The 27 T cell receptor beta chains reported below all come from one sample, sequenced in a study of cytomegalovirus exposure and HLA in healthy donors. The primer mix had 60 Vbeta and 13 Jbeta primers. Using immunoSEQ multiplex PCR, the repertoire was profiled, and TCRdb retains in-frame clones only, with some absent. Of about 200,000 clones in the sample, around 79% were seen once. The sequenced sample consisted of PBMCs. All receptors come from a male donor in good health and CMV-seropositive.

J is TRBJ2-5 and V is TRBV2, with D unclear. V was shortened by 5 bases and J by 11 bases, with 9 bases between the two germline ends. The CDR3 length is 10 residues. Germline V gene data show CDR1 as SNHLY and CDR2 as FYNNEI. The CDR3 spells CASSITEQYF. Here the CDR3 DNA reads TGTGCCAGCAGTATCACAGAGCAGTACTTC.

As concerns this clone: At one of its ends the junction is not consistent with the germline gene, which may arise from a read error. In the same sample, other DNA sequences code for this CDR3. The CDR3 spells CASSIANRVYEQYF. The CDR3 region has the DNA TGTGCCAGTAGCATAGCCAACAGGGTCTACGAGCAGTACTTC. The gene calls are TRBV19 and TRBJ2-7; TRBD1 might be the D (6 bases). This CDR3 contains 14 residues. CDR1 is LNHDA and CDR2 is SQIVND in the germline V gene (reference sequence).

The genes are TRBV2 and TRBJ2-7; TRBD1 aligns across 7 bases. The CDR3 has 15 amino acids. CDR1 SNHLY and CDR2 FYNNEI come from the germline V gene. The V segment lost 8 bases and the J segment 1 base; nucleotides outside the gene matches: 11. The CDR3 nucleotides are TGTGCCAGCGCCGACAGGGCCGACGGGTCCTACGAGCAGTACTTC. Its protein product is CASADRADGSYEQYF. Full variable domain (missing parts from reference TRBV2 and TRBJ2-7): EPEVTQTPSHQVTQMGQEVILRCVPISNHLYFYWYRQILGQKVEFLVSFYNNEISEKSEIFDDQFSVERPDGSNFTLKIRSTKLEDSAMYFCASADRADGSYEQYFGPGTRLTVT.

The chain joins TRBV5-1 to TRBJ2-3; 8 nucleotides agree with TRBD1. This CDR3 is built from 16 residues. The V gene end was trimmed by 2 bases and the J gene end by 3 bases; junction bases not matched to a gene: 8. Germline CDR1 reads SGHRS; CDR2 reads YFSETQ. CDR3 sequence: CASSFRSGTGTDTQYF. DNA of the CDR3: TGCGCCAGCAGCTTCCGTTCCGGGACAGGAACAGATACGCAGTATTTT.

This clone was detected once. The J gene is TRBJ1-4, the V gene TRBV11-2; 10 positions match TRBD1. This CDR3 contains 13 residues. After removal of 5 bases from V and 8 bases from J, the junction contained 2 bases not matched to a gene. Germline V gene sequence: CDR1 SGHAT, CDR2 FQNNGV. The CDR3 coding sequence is TGTGCCAGCAGCCGGGACAGGGGAGAAAAACTGTTTTTT. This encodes CASSRDRGEKLFF.

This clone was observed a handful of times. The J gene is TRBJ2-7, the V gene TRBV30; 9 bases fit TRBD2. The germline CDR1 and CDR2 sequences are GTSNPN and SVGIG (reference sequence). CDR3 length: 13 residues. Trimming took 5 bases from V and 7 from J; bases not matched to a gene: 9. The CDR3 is CAWAAGGQGEQYF. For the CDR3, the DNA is TGTGCCTGGGCGGCGGGGGGGCAAGGGGAGCAGTACTTC.

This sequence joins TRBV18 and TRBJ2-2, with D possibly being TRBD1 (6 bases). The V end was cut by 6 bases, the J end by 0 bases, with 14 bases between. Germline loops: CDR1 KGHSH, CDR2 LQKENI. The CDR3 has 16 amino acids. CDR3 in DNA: TGTGCCAGCTCGCCAAGGACAGCAGCGAACACCGGGGAGCTGTTTTTT. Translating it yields CASSPRTAANTGELFF.

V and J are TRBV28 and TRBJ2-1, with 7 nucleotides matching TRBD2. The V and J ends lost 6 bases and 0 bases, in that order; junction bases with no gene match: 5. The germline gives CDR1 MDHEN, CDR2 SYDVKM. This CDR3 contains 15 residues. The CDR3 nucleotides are TGTGCCAGCAGCGGAGCGGGAATCTCCTACAATGAGCAGTTCTTC. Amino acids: CASSGAGISYNEQFF.

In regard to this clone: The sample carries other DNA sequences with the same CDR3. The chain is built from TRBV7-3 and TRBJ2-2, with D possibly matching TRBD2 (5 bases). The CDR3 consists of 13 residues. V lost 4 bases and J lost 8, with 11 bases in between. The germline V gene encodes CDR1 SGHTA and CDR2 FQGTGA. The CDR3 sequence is CASSSGSAGELFF. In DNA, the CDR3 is TGTGCCAGCAGCTCGGGGTCTGCTGGGGAGCTGTTTTTT.

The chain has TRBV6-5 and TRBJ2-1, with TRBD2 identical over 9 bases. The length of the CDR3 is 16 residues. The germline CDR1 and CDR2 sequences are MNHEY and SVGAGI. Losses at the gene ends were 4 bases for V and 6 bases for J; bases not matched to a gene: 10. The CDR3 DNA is TGTGCCAGCAGTTCCCCTAGCGGGGAGGCGATCAATGAGCAGTTCTTC. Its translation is CASSSPSGEAINEQFF.

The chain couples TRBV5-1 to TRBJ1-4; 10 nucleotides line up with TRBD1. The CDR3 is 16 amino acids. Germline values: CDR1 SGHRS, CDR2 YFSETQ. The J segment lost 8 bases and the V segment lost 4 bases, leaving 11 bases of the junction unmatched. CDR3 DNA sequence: TGCGCCAGCAGCCGGAGGGACAGGGGCCCGGGGGAAAAACTGTTTTTT. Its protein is CASSRRDRGPGEKLFF.

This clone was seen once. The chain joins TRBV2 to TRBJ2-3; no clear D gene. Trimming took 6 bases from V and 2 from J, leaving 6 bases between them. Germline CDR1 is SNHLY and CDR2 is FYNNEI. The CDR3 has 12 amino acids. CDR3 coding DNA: TGTGCCAGCAGCCGCTACACAGATACGCAGTATTTT. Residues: CASSRYTDTQYF. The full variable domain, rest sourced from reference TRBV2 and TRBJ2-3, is EPEVTQTPSHQVTQMGQEVILRCVPISNHLYFYWYRQILGQKVEFLVSFYNNEISEKSEIFDDQFSVERPDGSNFTLKIRSTKLEDSAMYFCASSRYTDTQYFGPGTRLTVL.

This CDR3 reads CASSPQSQETQYF. The DNA for the CDR3 is TGTGCCAGCAGCCCTCAGTCCCAAGAGACCCAGTACTTC. The chain links TRBV14 to TRBJ2-5, with D unclear. V was shortened by 4 bases and J by 1 base, with 7 bases between the two germline ends. The CDR3 runs 13 residues. Germline values: CDR1 SGHDN, CDR2 FVKESK.

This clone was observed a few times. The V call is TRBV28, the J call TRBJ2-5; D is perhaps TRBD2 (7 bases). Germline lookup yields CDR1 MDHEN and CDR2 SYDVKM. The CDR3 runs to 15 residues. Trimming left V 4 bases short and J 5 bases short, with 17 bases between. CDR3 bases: TGTGCCAGCAGTTCCGCGGGGGCGGGGCGGGAGACCCAGTACTTC. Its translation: CASSSAGAGRETQYF.

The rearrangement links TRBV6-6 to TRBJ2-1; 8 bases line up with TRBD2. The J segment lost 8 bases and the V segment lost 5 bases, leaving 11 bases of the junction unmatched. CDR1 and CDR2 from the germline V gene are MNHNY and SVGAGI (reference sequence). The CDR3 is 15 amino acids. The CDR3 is CASSMPGTSYHEQFF. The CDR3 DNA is TGTGCCAGCAGTATGCCCGGGACTAGTTACCATGAGCAGTTCTTC.

CDR3 loop: CVRTGTNTGELFF. DNA for the CDR3: TGCGTCAGAACAGGGACCAACACCGGGGAGCTGTTTTTT. V gene TRBV10-1 combines with J gene TRBJ2-2, with a weak D call TRBD1 (6 bases). The CDR3 has 13 amino acids. CDR1 and CDR2 (germline): WNHNN, SYGVQD (reference sequence).

CDR3 nucleotide sequence: TGCGCCAGCAGCCCACAGGGGGCAGGGTTCAATGAGCAGTTCTTC. Its translation is CASSPQGAGFNEQFF. The chain joins TRBV5-1 to TRBJ2-1, with TRBD1 matching 9 bases. J was trimmed by 6 bases and V by 4 bases; bases with no gene match: 8. The CDR3 is made up of 15 amino acids. Germline V lookup: CDR1 SGHRS, CDR2 YFSETQ.

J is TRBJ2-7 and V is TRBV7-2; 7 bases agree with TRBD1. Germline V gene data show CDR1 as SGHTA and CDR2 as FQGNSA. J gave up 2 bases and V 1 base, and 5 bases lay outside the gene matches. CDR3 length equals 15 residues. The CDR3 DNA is TGTGCCAGCAGCTTAGTTGGGGACAGCGCCTACGAGCAGTACTTC. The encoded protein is CASSLVGDSAYEQYF.

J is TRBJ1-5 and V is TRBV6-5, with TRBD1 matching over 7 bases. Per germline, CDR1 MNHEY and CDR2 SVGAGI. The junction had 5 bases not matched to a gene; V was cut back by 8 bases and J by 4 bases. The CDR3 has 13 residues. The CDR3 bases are TGTGCCAGCCGACAGGGCGGTAATCAGCCCCAGCATTTT. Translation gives CASRQGGNQPQHF.

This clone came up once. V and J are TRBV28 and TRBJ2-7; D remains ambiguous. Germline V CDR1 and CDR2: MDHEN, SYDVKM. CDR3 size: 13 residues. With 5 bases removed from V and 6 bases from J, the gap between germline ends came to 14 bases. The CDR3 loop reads CASSPPTLREQYF. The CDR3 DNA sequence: TGTGCCAGCAGTCCCCCTACTCTCCGCGAGCAGTACTTC.

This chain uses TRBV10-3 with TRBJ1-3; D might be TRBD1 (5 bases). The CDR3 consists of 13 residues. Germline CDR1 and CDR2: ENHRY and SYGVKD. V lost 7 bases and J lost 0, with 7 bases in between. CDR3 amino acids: CAINTGSGNTIYF. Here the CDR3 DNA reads TGTGCCATCAACACAGGCTCTGGAAACACCATATATTTT.

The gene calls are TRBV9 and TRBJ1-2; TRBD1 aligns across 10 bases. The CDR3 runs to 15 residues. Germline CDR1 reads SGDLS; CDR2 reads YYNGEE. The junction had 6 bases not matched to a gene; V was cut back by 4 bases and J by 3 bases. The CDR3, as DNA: TGTGCCAGCAGCCTGCAGGGACAGGGGTACTATGGCTACACCTTC. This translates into CASSLQGQGYYGYTF. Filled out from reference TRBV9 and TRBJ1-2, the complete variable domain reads DSGVTQTPKHLITATGQRVTLRCSPRSGDLSVYWYQQSLDQGLQFLIQYYNGEERAKGNILERFSAQQFPDLHSELNLSSLELGDSALYFCASSLQGQGYYGYTFGSGTRLTVV.

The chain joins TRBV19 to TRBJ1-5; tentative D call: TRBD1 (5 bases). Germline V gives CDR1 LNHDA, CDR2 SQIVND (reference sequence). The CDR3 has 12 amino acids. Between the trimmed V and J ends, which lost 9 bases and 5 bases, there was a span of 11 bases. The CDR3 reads CASTKGDQPQHF. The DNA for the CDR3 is TGTGCCAGCACTAAAGGGGATCAGCCCCAGCATTTT.

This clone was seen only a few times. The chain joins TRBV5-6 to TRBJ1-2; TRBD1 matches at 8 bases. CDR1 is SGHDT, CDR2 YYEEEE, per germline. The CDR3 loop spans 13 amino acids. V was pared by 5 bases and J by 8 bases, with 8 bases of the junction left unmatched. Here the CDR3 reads CASRKDRVQGYTF. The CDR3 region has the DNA TGTGCCAGCAGAAAGGACAGGGTTCAAGGCTACACCTTC.

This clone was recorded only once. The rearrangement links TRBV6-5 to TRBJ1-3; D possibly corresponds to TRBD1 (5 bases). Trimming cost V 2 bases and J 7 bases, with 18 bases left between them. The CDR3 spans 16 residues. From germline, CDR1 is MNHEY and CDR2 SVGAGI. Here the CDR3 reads CASSYLRSGGSNTIYF. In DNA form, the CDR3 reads TGTGCCAGCAGTTACCTCAGGTCGGGGGGATCGAACACCATATATTTT.

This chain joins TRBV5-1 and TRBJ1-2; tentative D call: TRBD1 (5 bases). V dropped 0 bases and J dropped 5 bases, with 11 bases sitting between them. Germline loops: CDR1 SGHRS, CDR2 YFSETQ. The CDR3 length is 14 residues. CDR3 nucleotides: TGCGCCAGCAGCTTGGCCGACAGCCAGTATGGCTACACCTTC. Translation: CASSLADSQYGYTF.

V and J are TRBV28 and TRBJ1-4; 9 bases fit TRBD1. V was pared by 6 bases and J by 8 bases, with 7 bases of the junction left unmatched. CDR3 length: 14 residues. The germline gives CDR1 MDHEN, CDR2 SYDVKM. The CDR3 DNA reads TGTGCCAGCAGACAGACAGGGGGGGCGGAAAAACTGTTTTTT. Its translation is CASRQTGGAEKLFF.